This T cell receptor (beta chain) was retrieved from a study of T-cell reconstitution after alpha-beta-depleted transplantation in children. The TCRbeta library incorporated unique molecular identifiers. TCRdb processed the PCR reads anew with MiXCR; each CDR3 protein has one entry. The repertoire includes approximately 270,000 distinct CDR3 sequences, roughly a quarter of them detected once, and about 5% sits in the top ten. The CDR3 is 14 amino acids. The V segment lost 4 bases and the J segment 7 bases; nucleotides outside the gene matches: 6. CDR1 SGHRS and CDR2 YFSETQ come from the germline V gene.

This sequence was found in a female patient aged 2-15 years who had a stem cell transplant for congenital amegakaryocytic thrombocytopenia, so the T cells may come from the graft donor. The chain uses TRBV5-1 and TRBJ2-7; TRBD1 matches at 12 bases. The specimen was PBMCs, mostly from graft donor cells, collected 360 days after TCRalphabeta/CD19-depleted stem cell transplant. CDR3 protein: CASSMGQGAREQYF. The CDR3 DNA reads TGCGCCAGCAGCATGGGACAGGGGGCGAGGGAGCAGTACTTC.